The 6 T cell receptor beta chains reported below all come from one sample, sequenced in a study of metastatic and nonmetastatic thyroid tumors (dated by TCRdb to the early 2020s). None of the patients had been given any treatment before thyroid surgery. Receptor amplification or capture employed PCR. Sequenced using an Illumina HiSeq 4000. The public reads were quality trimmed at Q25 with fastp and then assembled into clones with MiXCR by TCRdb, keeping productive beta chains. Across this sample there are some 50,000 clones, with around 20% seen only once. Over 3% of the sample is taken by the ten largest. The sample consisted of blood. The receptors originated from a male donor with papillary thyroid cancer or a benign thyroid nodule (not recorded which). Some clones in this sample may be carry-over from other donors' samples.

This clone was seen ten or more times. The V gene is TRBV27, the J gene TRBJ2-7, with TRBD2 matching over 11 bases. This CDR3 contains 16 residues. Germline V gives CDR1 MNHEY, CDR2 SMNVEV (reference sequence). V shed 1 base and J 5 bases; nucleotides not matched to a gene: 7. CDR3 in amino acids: CASSLLSLAGGDEQYF. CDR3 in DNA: TGTGCCAGCAGTTTATTGAGCCTAGCGGGAGGTGACGAGCAGTACTTC.

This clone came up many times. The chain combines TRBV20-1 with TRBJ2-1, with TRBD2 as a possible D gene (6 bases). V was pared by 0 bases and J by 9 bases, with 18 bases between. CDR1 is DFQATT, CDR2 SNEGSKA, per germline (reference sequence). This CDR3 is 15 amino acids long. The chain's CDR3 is CSARDLGRRRGEQFF. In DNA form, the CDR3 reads TGCAGTGCTAGAGACCTAGGGAGGCGAAGGGGTGAGCAGTTCTTC.

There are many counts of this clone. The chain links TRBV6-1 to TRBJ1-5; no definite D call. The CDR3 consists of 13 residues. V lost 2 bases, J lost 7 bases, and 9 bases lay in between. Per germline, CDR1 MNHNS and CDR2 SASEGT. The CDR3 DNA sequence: TGTGCCAGCAGTGAAACGAGGATCCAGCCCCAGCATTTT. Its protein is CASSETRIQPQHF.

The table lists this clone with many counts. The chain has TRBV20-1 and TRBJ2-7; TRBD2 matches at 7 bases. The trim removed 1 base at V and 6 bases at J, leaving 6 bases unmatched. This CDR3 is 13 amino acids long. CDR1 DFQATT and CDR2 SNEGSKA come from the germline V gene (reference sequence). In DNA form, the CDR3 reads TGCAGTGCTAGAGGTTGGCTAGCGGCCGAGCAGTACTTC. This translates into CSARGWLAAEQYF.

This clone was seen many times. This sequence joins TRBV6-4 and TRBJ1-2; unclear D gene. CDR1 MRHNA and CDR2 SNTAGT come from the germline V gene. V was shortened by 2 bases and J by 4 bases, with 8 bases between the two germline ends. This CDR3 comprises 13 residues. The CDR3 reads CASSDDTFYGYTF. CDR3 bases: TGTGCCAGCAGTGACGACACCTTCTATGGCTACACCTTC.

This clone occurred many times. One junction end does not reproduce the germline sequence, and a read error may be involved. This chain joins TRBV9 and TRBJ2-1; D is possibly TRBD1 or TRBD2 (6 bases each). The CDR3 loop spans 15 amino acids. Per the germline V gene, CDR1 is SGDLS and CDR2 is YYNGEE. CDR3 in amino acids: CASNVGSGALNEQFF. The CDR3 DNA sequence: TGTGCCAGCAACGTAGGGTCGGGGGCCCTCAATGAGCAGTTCTTC.